The 11 T cell receptor beta chains in this list originate from one sample, sequenced in a study of blood T cell repertoires in COVID-19. The table came from immunoSEQ multiplex PCR; TCRdb's copy has only in-frame clones and leaves some out. The sample consists of 150,000 to 200,000 clones, 60% to 80% of them appearing once. Sequences were obtained from peripheral blood. These receptors all come from a woman aged 70-85 years with acute or convalescent COVID-19.

This chain connects TRBV14 to TRBJ1-1; D is uncertain. V lost 0 bases, J lost 2 bases, and 16 bases lay in between. This CDR3 is built from 17 residues. From germline, CDR1 is SGHDN and CDR2 FVKESK. CDR3 bases: TGTGCCAGCAGCCAAGATTTTTGGAGGAACCGAAACACTGAAGCTTTCTTT. It yields the protein CASSQDFWRNRNTEAFF.

The chain recombines TRBV9 with TRBJ1-1; D gene uncertain. The CDR3 is 15 residues long. V was pared by 0 bases and J by 3 bases, with 12 bases between. Looked up from germline, CDR1 is SGDLS and CDR2 is YYNGEE. The CDR3: CASSVDPRRDTEAFF. The CDR3, as DNA: TGTGCCAGCAGCGTAGACCCCAGGCGAGACACTGAAGCTTTCTTT.

The rearrangement joins TRBV7-2 to TRBJ2-3, with D possibly being TRBD2 (6 bases). Trimming took off 4 bases at V and 2 bases at J, with 13 bases between the two ends. The CDR3 runs to 15 residues. The germline V gene encodes CDR1 SGHTA and CDR2 FQGNSA. The CDR3 loop reads CASSSRREYTDTQYF. The CDR3 nucleotides are TGTGCCAGCAGCTCCAGGAGGGAATACACAGATACGCAGTATTTT.

The chain has TRBV28 and TRBJ2-1; TRBD2 matches 10 bases. Germline V gene lookup returns CDR1 MDHEN and CDR2 SYDVKM. The V segment lost 5 bases and the J segment 9 bases; nucleotides outside the gene matches: 10. The CDR3 is 15 residues long. The CDR3 region is CASSPSGRGGFEQFF. The CDR3 nucleotides are TGTGCCAGCAGTCCTAGCGGGAGAGGTGGTTTTGAGCAGTTCTTC.

This clone was counted between two and nine times. The V gene is TRBV4-2, the J gene TRBJ2-2, with D uncertain. This CDR3 has 14 amino acids. Germline CDR1 and CDR2: LGHNA and YNFKEQ. V lost 2 bases, J lost 5 bases, and 9 bases lay in between. CDR3 nucleotides: TGTGCCAGCAGCCAATACGACTCAACCGGGGAGCTGTTTTTT. It encodes CASSQYDSTGELFF.

This clone turned up a few times. CDR3 in DNA: TGTGCCAGTAGCCAGGACTCGCACTATGGCTACACCTTC. Amino acids: CASSQDSHYGYTF. The chain carries TRBV19 and TRBJ1-2; D is unresolved. The CDR3 is made up of 13 amino acids. Germline-derived CDR1 and CDR2 are LNHDA and SQIVND (reference sequence). Trimming took off 6 bases at V and 3 bases at J, with 11 bases between the two ends.

This clone came up a few times. V and J are TRBV27 and TRBJ1-5; 7 positions match TRBD1. Unmatched junction bases numbered 16, after V lost 5 bases and J lost 6 bases. This CDR3 comprises 17 residues. Germline-derived CDR1 and CDR2 are MNHEY and SMNVEV (reference sequence). The CDR3 loop reads CASSHTGGTGVVQPQHF. CDR3 DNA: TGTGCCAGCAGTCATACTGGGGGTACAGGGGTTGTTCAGCCCCAGCATTTT.

This clone has just a few counts. V is TRBV5-1 and J is TRBJ1-4; weak D call: TRBD1 (6 bases). This CDR3 has 15 amino acids. The V end lost 7 bases, the J end lost 7 bases, and 20 bases lay between the germline ends. CDR1 is SGHRS, CDR2 YFSETQ, per germline. As DNA, the CDR3 is TGCGCCAGCGCTAAGAACAGGGTTTTGGGTGAAAAACTGTTTTTT. It specifies CASAKNRVLGEKLFF.

This clone was found once. This chain connects TRBV6-5 to TRBJ2-7, with D hard to call. CDR1 and CDR2 (germline): MNHEY, SVGAGI. The CDR3 has 13 residues. Between the trimmed V and J ends, which lost 6 bases and 3 bases, there was a span of 12 bases. CDR3 residues: CASSTTYSYEQYF. The CDR3, as DNA: TGTGCCAGCAGCACGACGTACAGCTACGAGCAGTACTTC.

This chain connects TRBV5-1 to TRBJ2-2, with 7 bases matching TRBD1. This CDR3 contains 16 residues. Germline CDR1 and CDR2: SGHRS and YFSETQ. The trim removed 2 bases at V and 5 bases at J, leaving 9 bases unmatched. CDR3 nucleotides: TGCGCCAGCAGCTTAAAACCGGGACAGAGTACCGGGGAGCTGTTTTTT. Encoded protein: CASSLKPGQSTGELFF.

This clone was seen a handful of times. The chain is built from TRBV7-2 and TRBJ2-7; D remains unclear. CDR3 length: 13 residues. Germline CDR1 is SGHTA and CDR2 is FQGNSA. V gave up 3 bases and J gave up 4 bases, with 10 bases separating them. In nucleotides, the CDR3 is TGTGCCAGCAGCTTGGCGGTCGGGTACGAGCAGTACTTC. It codes for CASSLAVGYEQYF.